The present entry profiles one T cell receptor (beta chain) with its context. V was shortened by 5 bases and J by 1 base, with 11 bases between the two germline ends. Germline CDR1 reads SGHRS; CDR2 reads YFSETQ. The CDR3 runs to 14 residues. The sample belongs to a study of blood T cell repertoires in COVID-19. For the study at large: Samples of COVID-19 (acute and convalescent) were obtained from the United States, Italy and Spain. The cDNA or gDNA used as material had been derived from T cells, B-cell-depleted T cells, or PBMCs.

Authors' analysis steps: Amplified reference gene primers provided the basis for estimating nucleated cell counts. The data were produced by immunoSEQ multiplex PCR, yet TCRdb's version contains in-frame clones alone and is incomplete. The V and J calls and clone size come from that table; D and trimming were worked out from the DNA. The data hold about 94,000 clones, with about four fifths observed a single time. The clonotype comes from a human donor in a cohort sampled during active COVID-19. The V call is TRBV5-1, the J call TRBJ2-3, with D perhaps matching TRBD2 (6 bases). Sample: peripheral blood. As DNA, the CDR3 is TGCGCCAGCAGTTGGGGGGACGGCACAGATACGCAGTATTTT. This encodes CASSWGDGTDTQYF.